The T cell receptor beta chain under discussion was sequenced for a study of blood T cell repertoires in COVID-19 (dated by TCRdb to 2018 to 2021). For context, the study as a whole: Samples from collaborators originated in the United States, Italy and Spain and spanned both the acute and convalescent phases of COVID-19. The material from the prospective study consisted of cDNA or gDNA derived from T cells, B-cell-depleted T cells, or PBMCs. Subjects who had been exposed to COVID-19, were actively infected with it, or had recovered from it provided the deeply sampled blood TCRbeta repertoires that made up the dataset. The repertoires were released in a freely available public database meant as a resource for research on the immune response to SARS-CoV-2. The samples were drawn from the first 160 participants of the ongoing ImmuneRACE study and from 950 to 1,500 subjects provided by 6 global collaborators. A de-identified subject ID, COVID-19 status, age in years and sex were almost always included in the sample metadata. Where available, HLA class I and class II types were obtained from metadata supplied by the sample provider rather than from assay-based typing.

V is clipped by 5 bases and J by 1 base, and the sequence between their germline boundaries is 5 bases long. Its CDR3 holds 12 amino acids, cysteine through phenylalanine. The DNA shown is the 36-base CDR3, in frame from base 1. The germline V gene (reference sequence) yields MNHNY for CDR1 and SVGAGI for CDR2. Study-wide findings and limitations: The amount of clinical and demographic metadata varied by source and participant and was provided uncurated.

As regards this clone: Its antigen remains undetermined. Base qualities are not provided; no much larger clone lies one nucleotide away. Other DNA variants within this sample encode the same CDR3.

TCRbeta CDR3 regions were amplified from genomic DNA by means of the immunoSEQ Assay, a bias-controlled multiplex PCR. The published analysis was carried out like this. Nucleated cell counts per sample were estimated from amplification of reference gene primers within the assay. To quantify the absolute abundance of each unique TCRbeta CDR3 rearrangement, sequence reads were collapsed and filtered. For each sample, productive Simpson clonality was calculated by taking the square root of Simpson's diversity index across productive rearrangements. Entries here come from immuneACCESS through TCRdb and include only in-frame sequences with V and J called. Some clones fail to appear in such tables; in the studies checked, an unresolved V gene covers under half of the shortfall, and the cause of the remainder is unknown. V, J and clone size derive from that table, while D and trimming were established from the DNA sequence. This sample is represented by under 250,000 clones; more than 75% of them were singletons. The ten top clones hold approximately 12% of the sample.

Collaborating institutions collected whole blood in K2EDTA tubes following their own protocols. For TCRbeta analysis, collaborator samples were shipped as frozen whole blood, as isolated PBMCs, or as DNA extracted from either sample type. The sequencing input was peripheral blood. The receptor was derived from a woman in her thirties or forties with acute or convalescent COVID-19. This receptor chain uses TRBV6-6 and TRBJ1-1; the best D guess is TRBD1, with 5 bases matching. For the CDR3, the sequence is CASSTGNTEAFF. The nucleotides read TGTGCCAGCAGTACAGGGAACACTGAAGCTTTCTTT.